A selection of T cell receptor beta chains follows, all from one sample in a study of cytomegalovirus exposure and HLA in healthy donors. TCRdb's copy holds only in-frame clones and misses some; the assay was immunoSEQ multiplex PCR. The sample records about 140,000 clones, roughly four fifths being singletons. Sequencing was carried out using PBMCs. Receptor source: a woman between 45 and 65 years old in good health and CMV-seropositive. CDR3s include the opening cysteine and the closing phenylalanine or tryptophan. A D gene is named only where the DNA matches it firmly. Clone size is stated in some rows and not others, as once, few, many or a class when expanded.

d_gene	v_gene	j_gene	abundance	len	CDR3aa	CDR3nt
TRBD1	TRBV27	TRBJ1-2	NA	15	CASSIKTGVPYGYTF	TGTGCCAGCAGTATAAAAACAGGGGTCCCCTATGGCTACACCTTC
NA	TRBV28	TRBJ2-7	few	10	CATLHYEQYF	TGTGCCACCTTACACTACGAGCAGTACTTC
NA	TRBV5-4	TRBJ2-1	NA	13	CASSRERNNEQFF	TGTGCCAGCAGCAGAGAACGAAACAATGAGCAGTTCTTC
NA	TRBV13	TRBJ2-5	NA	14	CASSLQFGGETQYF	TGTGCCAGCAGCTTACAATTCGGGGGAGAGACCCAGTACTTC
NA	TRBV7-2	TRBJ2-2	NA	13	CASSLNREGELFF	TGTGCCAGCAGCCTGAACAGGGAAGGGGAGCTGTTTTTT
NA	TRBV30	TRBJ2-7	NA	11	CARTGGHEQYF	TGTGCCCGAACCGGAGGTCACGAGCAGTACTTC
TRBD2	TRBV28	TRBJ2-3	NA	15	CAIMLSGGATDTQYF	TGTGCCATCATGCTCAGCGGGGGGGCGACAGATACGCAGTATTTT
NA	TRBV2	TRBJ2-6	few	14	CASSGRSGANVLTF	TGTGCCAGCAGTGGCAGGTCCGGGGCCAACGTCCTGACTTTC
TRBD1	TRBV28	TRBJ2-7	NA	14	CASSSGTGVYEQYF	TGTGCCAGCAGTTCCGGGACAGGGGTATACGAGCAGTACTTC
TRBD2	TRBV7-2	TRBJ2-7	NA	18	CASSRTGLAGGLSYEQYF	TGTGCCAGCAGTCGGACGGGACTAGCGGGGGGGCTCTCCTACGAGCAGTACTTC
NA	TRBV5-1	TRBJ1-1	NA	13	CASSLDRESEAFF	TGCGCCAGCAGCTTGGACAGGGAATCGGAAGCTTTCTTT
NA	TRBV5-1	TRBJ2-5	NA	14	CASSLGGPGETQYF	TGCGCCAGCAGCTTGGGCGGCCCTGGGGAGACCCAGTACTTC
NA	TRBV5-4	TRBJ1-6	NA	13	CASTGRGGSPLHF	TGTGCCAGCACTGGCAGGGGTGGTTCACCCCTCCACTTT
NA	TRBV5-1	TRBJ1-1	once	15	CASSSVDSSVPEAFF	TGCGCCAGCAGCTCGGTAGACAGTAGTGTACCTGAAGCTTTCTTT
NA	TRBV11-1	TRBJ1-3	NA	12	CASSEVGGRGYF	TGTGCCAGCAGCGAAGTCGGAGGGAGAGGATATTTT
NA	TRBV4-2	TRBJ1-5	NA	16	CASSQDPIQSGQPQHF	TGTGCCAGCAGCCAAGATCCCATACAGTCAGGCCAGCCCCAGCATTTT
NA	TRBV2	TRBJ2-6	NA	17	CASSAGQGRSGANVLTF	TGTGCCAGCAGTGCAGGGCAGGGCCGCTCTGGGGCCAACGTCCTGACTTTC
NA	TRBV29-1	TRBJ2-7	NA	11	CSVYRAYEQYF	TGCAGCGTTTACAGGGCCTACGAGCAGTACTTC
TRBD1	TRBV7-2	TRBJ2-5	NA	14	CASSIDRGQETQYF	TGTGCCAGCAGCATCGACAGGGGCCAAGAGACCCAGTACTTC
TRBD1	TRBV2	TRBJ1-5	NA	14	CASKLGGQDQPQHF	TGTGCCAGCAAGTTAGGGGGACAGGATCAGCCCCAGCATTTT
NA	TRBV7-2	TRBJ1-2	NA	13	CASSFDSHYGYTF	TGTGCCAGCAGCTTCGACAGTCACTATGGCTACACCTTC
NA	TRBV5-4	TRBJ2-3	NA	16	CASSLRLQGWTDTQYF	TGTGCCAGCAGCTTGCGTTTGCAGGGGTGGACAGATACGCAGTATTTT